This TCR beta chain is from a study of Ad26.COV2.S vaccination and SARS-CoV-2 variants. Study-wide context: Within the COV1001 Ad26.COV2.S trial arm, the donor was enrolled. Donor got 5x10^10 or 1x10^11 viral particles of Ad26.COV2.S. Broader study findings: Analyses that measured TCR breadth and depth may have underestimated total T cell responses. Spike-specific TCR breadth was greater in vaccine than placebo recipients.

With respect to this clone: The antigen is unknown.

As to treatment: some 20 received Ad26.COV2.S at low or high dose, single or two shots; 5 received placebo; per-sample allocation not given. The study sampled participants on day 63 after the first vaccine or placebo injection. Clones were read by immunoSEQ multiplex PCR, and TCRdb kept only the in-frame ones, dropping some. The sample records some 390,000 clones, approximately 89% being singletons. The germline V gene has CDR1 MNHEY and CDR2 SVGAGI. Trimming cost V 7 bases and J 1 base, with 11 bases left between them. The CDR3 is made up of 14 amino acids. This chain connects TRBV6-5 to TRBJ1-5; no firm D call. The receptor was isolated from a person aged 18-60 years who received the Ad26.COV2.S COVID-19 vaccine or a placebo. This material consisted of peripheral blood, taken in a trial of Ad26.COV2.S vaccine versus placebo. CDR3 in DNA: TGTGCCAGCACCCCGTTGGGGAGCAATCAGCCCCAGCATTTT. It is translated as CASTPLGSNQPQHF.